This passage covers 21 T cell receptor beta chains from one sample sequenced in a study of post-analysis software for immune sequencing data. The antigens of these receptors remain unknown. Each TCR beta cDNA library carried unique molecular identifiers. TCRdb redid the calling of the PCR reads with MiXCR, one entry per CDR3 protein. This sample has under 900,000 distinct CDR3 sequences; around 53% occur once, and the top ten carry 4.6%. General observations from the study: With TRBV5-6, TRBV5-1 and TRBV20-1 included, several TRBV segments were more frequent in patients than in controls.

The specimen was blood. The receptor source for this set is a girl between 5 and 17 years old with multiple sclerosis.

The V gene is TRBV6-2 or TRBV6-3, the J gene TRBJ1-5; D possibly corresponds to TRBD1 (5 bases). The CDR3 length is 13 residues. Trimming took 11 bases from V and 7 from J, leaving 18 bases between them. Germline loops: CDR1 MNHEY, CDR2 SVGEGT. The CDR3 region is CAAQGLGQQPQHF. In DNA form, the CDR3 reads TGTGCCGCTCAGGGACTGGGGCAACAGCCCCAGCATTTT.

The chain carries TRBV12-3 or TRBV12-4 and TRBJ2-1, with unresolved D. The CDR3 loop spans 14 amino acids. V was trimmed by 2 bases and J by 2 bases, leaving 7 bases between them. CDR3 protein: CASSLSAPYNEQFF. The DNA for the CDR3 is TGTGCCAGCAGTTTAAGCGCCCCCTACAATGAGCAGTTCTTC.

The chain couples TRBV14 to TRBJ2-1; D not certain. CDR3 length equals 16 residues. With 1 base removed from V and 3 bases from J, the gap between germline ends came to 13 bases. The V gene's germline CDR1 is SGHDN and CDR2 FVKESK. This CDR3 reads CASSQVKWQDYNEQFF. CDR3 DNA sequence: TGTGCCAGCAGCCAAGTAAAATGGCAGGACTACAATGAGCAGTTCTTC.

CDR3 bases: TGCAGCGTTGGATGGCGCAATCAGCCCCAGCATTTT. It is translated as CSVGWRNQPQHF. V and J are TRBV29-1 and TRBJ1-5; D is uncertain. The ends were cut back, 4 bases at V and 2 bases at J, with 6 bases in the middle. From germline, CDR1 is SQVTM and CDR2 ANQGSEA. This CDR3 contains 12 residues. Full variable domain (rest looked up from reference TRBV29-1 and TRBJ1-5): SAVISQKPSRDICQRGTSLTIQCQVDSQVTMMFWYRQQPGQSLTLIATANQGSEATYESGFVIDKFPISRPNLTFSTLTVSNMSPEDSSIYLCSVGWRNQPQHFGDGTRLSIL.

The chain employs TRBV12-3 or TRBV12-4 and TRBJ2-2; tentative D call: TRBD1 (5 bases). V lost 5 bases to trimming and J lost 4 bases, with 14 bases between them. This CDR3 is built from 15 residues. The CDR3 nucleotides read TGTGCCAGCAGTCCCACAGGTCAGGGCACCGGGGAGCTGTTTTTT. This encodes CASSPTGQGTGELFF.

In regard to this clonotype: At one end, the junction sequence differs from germline, possibly due to a read error. The CDR3 loop is CAGSEVRDRIAEQYF. For the CDR3, the DNA is TGTGCCGGCAGTGAAGTGAGGGACAGAATTGCCGAGCAGTACTTC. The chain joins TRBV2 to TRBJ2-5, with 7 bases matching TRBD1. The J call is in doubt because the DNA end fits TRBJ2-7 better. The CDR3 sequence is 15 residues long. Germline V CDR1 and CDR2: SNHLY, FYNNEI.

This chain uses TRBV20-1 with TRBJ2-3; TRBD2 is a possible D gene (6 bases). The CDR3 is 14 amino acids. Between the trimmed V and J ends, which lost 5 bases and 0 bases, there was a span of 12 bases. Germline CDR1 and CDR2: DFQATT and SNEGSKA (reference sequence). The CDR3 DNA reads as TGCAGTGCTGTGGGGGGACCTAGCACAGATACGCAGTATTTT. It translates to CSAVGGPSTDTQYF.

The chain has TRBV12-3 or TRBV12-4 and TRBJ1-5; D is possibly TRBD1 (6 bases). CDR3 length: 16 amino acids. V lost 4 bases and J 2 bases, leaving 15 bases between the germline ends. The CDR3 coding sequence is TGTGCCAGCAGTTCCCAAGGGGGATGGGGCAATCAGCCCCAGCATTTT. Its protein product is CASSSQGGWGNQPQHF.

The table lists this clonotype with a few counts. The V and J genes are TRBV6-1 and TRBJ2-3, with TRBD2 matching over 11 bases. The germline gives CDR1 MNHNS, CDR2 SASEGT. This CDR3 comprises 16 residues. The V segment lost 3 bases and the J segment 2 bases; nucleotides outside the gene matches: 4. Written as DNA, the CDR3 is TGTGCCAGCAGTGATCGACTAGCGGGGTTCACAGATACGCAGTATTTT. It translates to CASSDRLAGFTDTQYF.

This clonotype was recorded a few times. The rearrangement uses TRBV20-1 and TRBJ2-3; 7 bases agree with TRBD2. The ends lost 4 bases at V and 2 bases at J; junction bases unmatched: 6. Germline assignment: CDR1 DFQATT and CDR2 SNEGSKA (reference sequence). This CDR3 is 14 amino acids long. CDR3 in amino acids: CSAKAGPYTDTQYF. In DNA form, the CDR3 reads TGCAGTGCTAAAGCGGGGCCGTACACAGATACGCAGTATTTT.

The CDR3 DNA is TGTGCCAGCAGTCCTAAACGAGGGGTGCGCACCGGGGAGCTGTTTTTT. Translating it yields CASSPKRGVRTGELFF. J is TRBJ2-2 and V is TRBV6-5; D tentatively reads TRBD1 or TRBD2 (5 bases each). CDR1 MNHEY and CDR2 SVGAGI come from the germline V gene. The CDR3 has 16 residues. The ends were cut back, 5 bases at V and 4 bases at J, with 17 bases in the middle.

This sequence joins TRBV19 and TRBJ2-5, with 7 bases that match TRBD1. Germline CDR1 LNHDA, CDR2 SQIVND (reference sequence). V lost 5 bases, J lost 11 bases, and 20 bases stayed unmatched. The length of the CDR3 is 16 residues. This CDR3 is CASSGPGQSNLGEQYF. The CDR3 bases are TGTGCCAGTAGTGGCCCGGGACAGTCGAATCTAGGGGAGCAGTACTTC. The complete variable domain, with remaining parts taken from reference TRBV19 and TRBJ2-5, reads DGGITQSPKYLFRKEGQNVTLSCEQNLNHDAMYWYRQDPGQGLRLIYYSQIVNDFQKGDIAEGYSVSREKKESFPLTVTSAQKNPTAFYLCASSGPGQSNLGEQYFGPGTRLLVL.

The J gene is TRBJ1-1, the V gene TRBV18, with D perhaps matching TRBD1 (6 bases). This CDR3 is 18 amino acids long. Trimming took 2 bases from V and 4 from J, leaving 23 bases between them. Germline lookup yields CDR1 KGHSH and CDR2 LQKENI. The CDR3 loop reads CASSPSTTLQGGSTEAFF. CDR3 in DNA: TGTGCCAGCTCACCATCGACAACTCTACAGGGCGGTAGCACTGAAGCTTTCTTT.

This clonotype was seen only a few times. V and J are TRBV5-1 and TRBJ2-1; the match to TRBD2 covers 14 bases. Germline V CDR1 and CDR2: SGHRS, YFSETQ. V gave up 4 bases and J gave up 9 bases; unmatched junction bases: 9. This CDR3 is built from 16 residues. The CDR3 region has the DNA TGCGCCAGCAGCCAGGGGACTAGCGGGAGTCGGGGTGAGCAGTTCTTC. As protein: CASSQGTSGSRGEQFF.

This chain uses TRBV12-3 or TRBV12-4 with TRBJ2-1; D unclear. V lost 6 bases to trimming and J lost 5 bases, with 17 bases between them. The CDR3 totals 15 residues. CDR3 DNA sequence: TGTGCCAGCAGCCCTCAGTCTTTCCGGGACAATGAGCAGTTCTTC. This gives the protein CASSPQSFRDNEQFF.

This chain joins TRBV29-1 and TRBJ1-2; maybe TRBD1 (5 bases). This CDR3 has 15 amino acids. Trimming cost V 0 bases and J 3 bases, with 14 bases left between them. CDR1 is SQVTM, CDR2 ANQGSEA, per germline. For the CDR3, the DNA is TGCAGCGTTGAAGACCCCCTGGGGCGAGACTATGGCTACACCTTC. Residues: CSVEDPLGRDYGYTF.

This clonotype was detected a few times. The chain couples TRBV29-1 to TRBJ1-2, with D unclear. Germline values: CDR1 SQVTM, CDR2 ANQGSEA. This CDR3 comprises 13 residues. V shed 2 bases and J shed 4 bases, with 11 bases lying between them. This CDR3 reads CSVERRNIYGYTF. For the CDR3, the DNA is TGCAGCGTTGAAAGGCGGAATATCTATGGCTACACCTTC.

In DNA form, the CDR3 reads TGTGCCAGCAGCTTGACACTTCCGCCCGAGCAGTACTTC. Protein: CASSLTLPPEQYF. The chain combines TRBV7-2 with TRBJ2-7; D gene ambiguous. The V gene's germline CDR1 is SGHTA and CDR2 FQGNSA. Trimming shortened V by 3 bases and J by 6 bases, and 12 bases separated the two germline ends. This CDR3 has 13 amino acids.

V gene TRBV5-1 combines with J gene TRBJ2-5; D ambiguous. The V gene lost 4 bases and the J gene lost 3 bases, with 10 bases spanning the gap. The CDR3 length is 13 residues. The germline CDR1 and CDR2 sequences are SGHRS and YFSETQ. For the CDR3, the DNA is TGCGCCAGCAGCAGACGGACCGAAGAGACCCAGTACTTC. Amino acids: CASSRRTEETQYF.

This chain links TRBV10-2 with TRBJ1-2, with 10 bases that match TRBD1. After removal of 6 bases from V and 0 bases from J, the junction contained 4 bases not matched to a gene. Germline CDR1 is WSHSY and CDR2 is SAAADI. CDR3 length equals 15 residues. DNA of the CDR3: TGCGCCAGCAGGGGACAGGGGAAACCTAACTATGGCTACACCTTC. Its protein product is CASRGQGKPNYGYTF.

This rearrangement joins TRBV5-1 to TRBJ2-4; TRBD2 matches 7 bases. CDR1 and CDR2 (germline): SGHRS, YFSETQ. After removal of 2 bases from V and 0 bases from J, the junction contained 5 bases not matched to a gene. This CDR3 comprises 16 residues. The CDR3 reads CASSFTSAAAKNIQYF. The DNA of the CDR3 is TGCGCCAGCAGCTTTACTAGCGCAGCAGCCAAAAACATTCAGTACTTC.